This T cell receptor beta chain was retrieved from a study of glioma-infiltrating T cells. General study findings and limits: Very few CDR3 sequences were shared between tissue and blood.

A remark on this clonotype: Its antigen is as yet unknown. The junction shows a germline mismatch at one end, possibly a read error.

The CDR3 extends over 11 amino acids. The V gene's germline CDR1 is GTSNPN and CDR2 SVGIG (reference sequence). Amplification of TCR alpha and beta CDR3 regions from RNA used iRepertoire nested multiplex PCR. MiXCR, run by TCRdb on the multiplex PCR reads, gives a single entry per CDR3 protein. The table records 90,000 to 110,000 distinct CDR3 sequences, 20% to 30% of them present only once. The source of this sequence is a human donor with low-grade glioma or glioblastoma, undergoing nonglioma brain surgery, or in good health (not recorded which). The chain has TRBV30 and TRBJ1-2; D gene ambiguous. The sequencing input was glioma tissue, nonneoplastic brain tissue, or PBMCs (not recorded which). CDR3: CAWKGGVGYNF. The DNA of the CDR3 is TGTGCCTGGAAAGGTGGGGTCGGCTACAACTTC.